A single sample is the source of the 3 T cell receptor beta chains below, sequenced in a study of PD-L1 blockade in urothelial cancer. Documented time point: pretreatment peripheral blood. Here immunoSEQ multiplex PCR was the method, and the copy in TCRdb shows in-frame clones only, minus some. Of tens of thousands of clones detected, 85% appear once; the ten largest clones hold about 15%. The specimen comprised PBMCs, sampled around atezolizumab (anti-PD-L1) treatment. Receptors were obtained from a man in his fifties or sixties with urothelial cancer.

This chain links TRBV5-1 with TRBJ2-7, with 7 bases aligning to TRBD1. Losses at the gene ends were 0 bases for V and 6 bases for J; bases not matched to a gene: 12. The CDR3 is 16 residues long. CDR1 and CDR2 from the germline V gene are SGHRS and YFSETQ. DNA of the CDR3: TGCGCCAGCAGCTTGGGTTCAGGGGGATCCACTAGCGAGCAGTACTTC. Amino acid sequence: CASSLGSGGSTSEQYF.

The sample holds a few counts of this clone. The chain employs TRBV4-2 and TRBJ2-3; 11 bases line up with TRBD1. This CDR3 spans 17 amino acids. The germline gives CDR1 LGHNA, CDR2 YNFKEQ. V gave up 4 bases and J gave up 6 bases; unmatched junction bases: 12. CDR3 in amino acids: CASSRATGTGGWDTQYF. The CDR3 DNA reads as TGTGCCAGCAGCCGGGCCACCGGGACAGGGGGGTGGGATACGCAGTATTTT.

The rearrangement joins TRBV29-1 to TRBJ1-3; 7 bases agree with TRBD1. Germline CDR1 reads SQVTM; CDR2 reads ANQGSEA. The V gene end was trimmed by 6 bases and the J gene end by 1 base; junction bases not matched to a gene: 3. There are 13 residues in the CDR3. The CDR3 spells CSVGGSSGNTIYF. In DNA, the CDR3 is TGCAGCGTAGGGGGCAGTTCTGGAAACACCATATATTTT.